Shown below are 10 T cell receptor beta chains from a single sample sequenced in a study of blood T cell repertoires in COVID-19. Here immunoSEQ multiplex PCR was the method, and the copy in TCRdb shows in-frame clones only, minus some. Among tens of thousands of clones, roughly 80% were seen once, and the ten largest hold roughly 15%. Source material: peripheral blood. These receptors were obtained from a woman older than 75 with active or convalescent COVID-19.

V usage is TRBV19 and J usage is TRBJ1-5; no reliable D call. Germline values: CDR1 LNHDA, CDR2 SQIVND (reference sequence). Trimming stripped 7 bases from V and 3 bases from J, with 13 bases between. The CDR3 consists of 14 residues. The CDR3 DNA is TGTGCCAGTACCCCCCGCGTTAACAATCAGCCCCAGCATTTT. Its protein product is CASTPRVNNQPQHF.

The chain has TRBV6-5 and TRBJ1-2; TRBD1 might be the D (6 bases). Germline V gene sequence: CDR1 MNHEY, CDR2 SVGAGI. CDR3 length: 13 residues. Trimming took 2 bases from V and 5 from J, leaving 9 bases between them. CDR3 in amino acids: CASSYGTRYGYTF. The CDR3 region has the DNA TGTGCCAGCAGTTACGGGACACGATATGGCTACACCTTC.

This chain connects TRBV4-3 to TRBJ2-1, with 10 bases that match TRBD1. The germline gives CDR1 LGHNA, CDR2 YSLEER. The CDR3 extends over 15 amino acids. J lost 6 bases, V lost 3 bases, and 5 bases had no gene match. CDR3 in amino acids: CASSQDRGFFNEQFF. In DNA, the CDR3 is TGCGCCAGCAGCCAGGACAGGGGGTTTTTCAATGAGCAGTTCTTC.

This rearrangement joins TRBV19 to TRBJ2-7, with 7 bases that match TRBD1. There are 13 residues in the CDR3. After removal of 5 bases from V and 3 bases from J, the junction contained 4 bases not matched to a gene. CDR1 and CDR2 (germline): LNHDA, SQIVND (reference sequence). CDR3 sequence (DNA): TGTGCCAGTAGTCCGGGACAGCGCTACGAGCAGTACTTC. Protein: CASSPGQRYEQYF.

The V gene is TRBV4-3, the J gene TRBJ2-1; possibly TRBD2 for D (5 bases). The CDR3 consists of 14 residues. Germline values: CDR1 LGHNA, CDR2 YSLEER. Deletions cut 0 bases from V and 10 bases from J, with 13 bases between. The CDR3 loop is CASSQDFGSQEQFF. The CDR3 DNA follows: TGCGCCAGCAGCCAAGATTTTGGGAGTCAGGAGCAGTTCTTC.

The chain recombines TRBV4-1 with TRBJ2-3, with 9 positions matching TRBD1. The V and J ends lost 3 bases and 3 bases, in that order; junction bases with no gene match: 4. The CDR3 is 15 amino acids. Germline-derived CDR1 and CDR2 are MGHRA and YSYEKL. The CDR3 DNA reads TGCGCCAGCAGCCACCCCGGGACAGGGACAGATACGCAGTATTTT. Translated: CASSHPGTGTDTQYF.

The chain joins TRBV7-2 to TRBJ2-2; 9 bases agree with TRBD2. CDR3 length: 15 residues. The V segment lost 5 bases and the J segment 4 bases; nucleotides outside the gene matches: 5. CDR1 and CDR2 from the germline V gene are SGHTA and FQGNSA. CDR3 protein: CASSLSGRSTGELFF. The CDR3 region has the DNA TGTGCCAGCAGCCTTAGCGGGAGAAGCACCGGGGAGCTGTTTTTT.

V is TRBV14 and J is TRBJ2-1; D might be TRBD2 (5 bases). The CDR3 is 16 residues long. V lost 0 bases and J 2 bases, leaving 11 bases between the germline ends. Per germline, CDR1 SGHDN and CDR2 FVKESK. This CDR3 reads CASSQDKLVAYNEQFF. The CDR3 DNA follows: TGTGCCAGCAGCCAAGATAAACTAGTTGCCTACAATGAGCAGTTCTTC.

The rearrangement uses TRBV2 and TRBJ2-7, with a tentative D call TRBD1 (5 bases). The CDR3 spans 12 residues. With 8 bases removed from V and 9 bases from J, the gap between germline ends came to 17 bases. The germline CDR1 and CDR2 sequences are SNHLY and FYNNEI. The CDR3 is CASGAQGLAQYF. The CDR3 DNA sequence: TGTGCCAGCGGTGCCCAGGGTTTAGCGCAGTACTTC. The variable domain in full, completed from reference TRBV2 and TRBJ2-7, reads EPEVTQTPSHQVTQMGQEVILRCVPISNHLYFYWYRQILGQKVEFLVSFYNNEISEKSEIFDDQFSVERPDGSNFTLKIRSTKLEDSAMYFCASGAQGLAQYFGPGTRLTVT.

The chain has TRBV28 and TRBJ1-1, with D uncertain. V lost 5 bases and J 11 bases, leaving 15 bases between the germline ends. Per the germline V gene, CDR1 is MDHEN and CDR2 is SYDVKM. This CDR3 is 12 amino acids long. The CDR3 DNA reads TGTGCCAGCAGTCCCCCGGAGGCGTCCGCTTTCTTT. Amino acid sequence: CASSPPEASAFF.